Reported below is one T cell receptor (beta chain). Its antigen is still unknown. This record belongs to a study of T cells after yellow fever vaccination. Regarding the study as a whole: FACS-sorted repertoires could harbor abundant contaminating bulk-population clonotypes. A weaker secondary response peaked on day 5, the primary on day 15.

A process of 5'RACE template switching, which added a universal primer site and UMIs, was used to make TCR cDNA. MiXCR, applied by TCRdb to the 5' RACE reads, yields one record per CDR3 protein. The sample lists nearly 350,000 distinct CDR3 sequences; 8.1% were seen once. Losses at the gene ends were 3 bases for V and 5 bases for J; bases not matched to a gene: 6. Germline assignment: CDR1 LGHNA and CDR2 YNFKEQ. The CDR3 contains 14 residues. The chain uses TRBV4-2 and TRBJ2-5, with 7 nucleotides matching TRBD2. The sample was PBMCs, taken roughly seven weeks after the first yellow fever vaccination. This sequence originates from a man between 18 and 29 years old who received the YFV17D yellow fever vaccine. The CDR3 reads CASSQGGGVETQYF. The CDR3, as DNA: TGTGCCAGCAGCCAGGGCGGGGGAGTGGAGACCCAGTACTTC.